The 2 T cell receptor delta chains presented below share a single source sample, sequenced in a study of Vδ1+ human thymocytes. Study conclusions and caveats: Highly polyclonal TRG and TRD repertoires with Gaussian CDR3 length distributions appeared in thymus.

Sequences come from RNA converted to cDNA by reverse transcription. Multiplex PCR used pooled V-gene forward primers and a constant-region reverse primer to amplify CDR3s. TCRdb ran CATT on the multiplex PCR reads. Altogether more than 50,000 delta-chain clones are present, about 16% being singletons, with the ten largest covering roughly 0.46%. Which antigens these TCRs recognize remains unknown. Sequences were obtained from Vdelta1+ gamma-delta thymocytes from the thymus. Subset indicated: FACS-sorted CD3+ TCRalphabeta- TCRVdelta1+ TCRVdelta2- thymocytes. Every receptor here comes from a boy less than two years old who had congenital heart surgery.

To note about this clone: The sample holds other DNA sequences that translate to the same CDR3. The V and J genes are TRDV2 and TRDJ1, with D uncertain. Germline V gene data show CDR1 as GEAIGNYY and CDR2 as EKD. V gave up 7 bases and J gave up 7 bases, with 18 bases separating them. This CDR3 has 13 residues. The CDR3 spells CAWTPNYPGKLIF. For the CDR3, the DNA is TGTGCCTGGACACCAAATTATCCCGGTAAACTCATCTTT.

This chain connects TRDV1 to TRDJ1, with 9 bases identical to TRDD3. From germline, CDR1 is TSWWSYY and CDR2 QGS. The length of the CDR3 is 21 residues. V dropped 1 base and J dropped 4; count of bases not matched to a gene: 22. The CDR3 sequence is CALGEPDFPAWGMPSNDKLIF. The CDR3 bases are TGTGCTCTTGGGGAACCCGACTTCCCGGCCTGGGGGATGCCGTCCAACGATAAACTCATCTTT.